This is a list of T cell receptor beta chains from one sample in a study of identical twins. TCRdb passed the 5' RACE reads through MiXCR, listing each CDR3 protein once. Of more than 650,000 distinct CDR3 sequences listed, roughly 6.2% are singletons. Sequenced material: naive T cells sorted from blood. These receptors originate from a young man in good health. Each CDR3 is given with its conserved first and last residue. Fields, in order: CDR3 length, J gene, D gene, V gene, clone size, CDR3 protein, CDR3 DNA. D genes are given only for firm matches. Rows give clone size only sometimes, using once, few, many, or a class for an expanded clone.

>18|TRBJ2-4|.|TRBV28|few
CASSLPTRGVQAKNIQYF
TGTGCCAGCAGTTTGCCGACGCGCGGGGTTCAGGCCAAAAACATTCAGTACTTC
>13|TRBJ2-5|TRBD2|TRBV2|.
CASRAGTKETQYF
TGTGCCAGCAGAGCCGGGACTAAAGAGACCCAGTACTTC
>17|TRBJ2-2|.|TRBV5-5|few
CASSLELRGPYTGELFF
TGTGCCAGCAGCTTGGAACTTCGGGGGCCGTACACCGGGGAGCTGTTTTTT
>14|TRBJ2-2|TRBD1|TRBV6-5|.
CASSSDRDTGELFF
TGTGCCAGCAGTTCGGACAGGGACACCGGGGAGCTGTTTTTT
>15|TRBJ2-5|.|TRBV20-1|many
CSAGTRRGRGETQYF
TGCAGTGCTGGGACCCGACGGGGTAGGGGGGAGACCCAGTACTTC
>14|TRBJ2-7|.|TRBV7-9|few
CASSTGGQPMEQYF
TGTGCCAGCAGCACCGGCGGGCAGCCGATGGAGCAGTACTTC
>12|TRBJ2-3|.|TRBV20-1|few
CSARKGADTQYF
TGCAGTGCCAGGAAGGGGGCAGATACGCAGTATTTT
>15|TRBJ1-2|TRBD1|TRBV7-3|many
CASSLSVTDREDYTF
TGTGCCAGCAGCTTAAGTGTCACGGACAGGGAGGACTACACCTTC
>14|TRBJ1-6|.|TRBV12-3/TRBV12-4|many
CASRLGTGNSPLHF
TGTGCCAGCAGACTTGGGACGGGCAATTCACCCCTCCACTTT
>16|TRBJ1-5|.|TRBV7-8|many
CASSHYRGNGDQPQHF
TGTGCCAGCAGCCACTATCGCGGTAATGGCGATCAGCCCCAGCATTTT
>14|TRBJ1-3|.|TRBV7-8|few
CASLADPSGNTIYF
TGTGCCAGCCTGGCAGATCCCTCTGGAAACACCATATATTTT
>14|TRBJ2-7|TRBD2|TRBV20-1|many
CSARDAILAPEQYF
TGCAGTGCTAGAGACGCTATACTAGCGCCCGAGCAGTACTTC
>13|TRBJ2-5|.|TRBV19|many
CASSINWRETQYF
TGTGCCAGTAGTATTAACTGGCGGGAGACCCAGTACTTC
>16|TRBJ2-2|.|TRBV5-1|many
CASSLDLISPNGELFF
TGCGCCAGCAGCTTGGATCTGATCAGCCCAAACGGGGAGCTGTTTTTT
>14|TRBJ1-2|.|TRBV3-1|few
CASSQGWGGADYTF
TGTGCCAGCAGCCAAGGTTGGGGCGGCGCGGACTACACCTTC
>11|TRBJ2-3|TRBD1|TRBV20-1|many
CSGQGGDTQYF
TGCAGTGGACAGGGGGGAGATACGCAGTATTTT
>17|TRBJ2-2|.|TRBV4-2|.
CASSQVSPGVGTGELFF
TGTGCCAGCAGCCAAGTGTCGCCGGGGGTAGGCACCGGGGAGCTGTTTTTT